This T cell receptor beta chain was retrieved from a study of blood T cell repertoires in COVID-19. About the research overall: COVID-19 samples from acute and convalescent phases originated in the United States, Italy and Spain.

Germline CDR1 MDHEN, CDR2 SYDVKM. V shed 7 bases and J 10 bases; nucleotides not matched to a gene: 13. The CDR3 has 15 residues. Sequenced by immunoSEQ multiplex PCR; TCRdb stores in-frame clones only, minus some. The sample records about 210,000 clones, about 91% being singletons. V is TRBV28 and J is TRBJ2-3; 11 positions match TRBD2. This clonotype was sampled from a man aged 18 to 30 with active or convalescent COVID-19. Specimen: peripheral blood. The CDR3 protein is CASMISSGRVEPQYF. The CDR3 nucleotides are TGTGCCAGCATGATCAGTAGCGGGAGGGTAGAACCGCAGTATTTT.